Listed here is a single T cell receptor beta chain. Its specificity is not known. The junction differs from germline at one of its ends, possibly a read error. These data originate in a study of vaccination and CD4 T cells after COVID-19. Study at large: The study enrolled six male and four female convalescents, two of whom were Hispanic.

Treatment meaning: 10-day PBMC culture with coronavirus spike peptide pools or control peptides (ViraFEST assay). From the roughly ten-day cultures, CD4+ T cells were isolated by negative selection. The CDR3 covers 14 residues. Looked up from germline, CDR1 is WNHNN and CDR2 is SYGVQD (reference sequence). Cultured CD4+ T cell DNA underwent sequencing with the Oncomine TCR Beta short-read assay. TCRdb re-called the PCR reads with MiXCR, one entry per CDR3 protein. The sample holds about 8,500 distinct CDR3 sequences, roughly 50% seen once. Study results and caveats: A nonsignificant rise from roughly 22 to 38 was seen in the median number of SARS-CoV-2-reactive clonotypes.

This clonotype was sampled from a human donor who had recovered from COVID-19. The chain links TRBV10-1 to TRBJ1-6; D uncertain. The sequenced sample was CD4+ T cells from blood, cultured in vitro. CDR3 bases: TGCGCCAGCAGTGAGGGGTCCTATAATCCACCCCTCCACTTT. Translating gives CASSEGSYNPPLHF.